This section outlines one T cell receptor (beta chain) sequence together with its context. Its cognate antigen is unknown. The CDR3 spans 13 residues. V lost 4 bases and J 1 base, leaving 7 bases between the germline ends. The germline V gene has CDR1 WNHNN and CDR2 SYGVQD (reference sequence). This entry belongs to a study of Ad26.COV2.S vaccination and SARS-CoV-2 variants. In the study overall: Enrolled in COV1001, the donor was in the Ad26.COV2.S trial arm, which received the vaccine. Donor got 5x10^10 or 1x10^11 viral particles of Ad26.COV2.S. The study's findings and limits: Measurement of non-spike TCR breadth gave similar results in vaccine and placebo recipients.

The treatment: 15 to 20 received Ad26.COV2.S at low or high dose, single or two shots; a few received placebo; per-sample allocation not given. The samples were gathered on day 63 after the first injection of vaccine or placebo. Based in Boston, the donor was an adult of 18-55 years. Sequenced by immunoSEQ multiplex PCR; TCRdb stores in-frame clones only, minus some. The sample holds about 320,000 clones, around 85% seen once. The clonotype comes from a person aged 18-60 years who received the Ad26.COV2.S COVID-19 vaccine or a placebo. J is TRBJ2-5 and V is TRBV10-1; D uncertain. The material sequenced was peripheral blood, taken in a trial of Ad26.COV2.S vaccine versus placebo. The CDR3 coding sequence is TGCGCCAGCAGTGCCTACCTCCAAGAGACCCAGTACTTC. Its translation is CASSAYLQETQYF.